This record covers a single T cell receptor beta chain. The J segment lost 8 bases and the V segment lost 3 bases, leaving 7 bases of the junction unmatched. Germline assignment: CDR1 SGHNT and CDR2 YYREEE (reference sequence). The CDR3 length is 13 residues. This entry comes from a study of blood T cell repertoires in COVID-19. Libraries were prepared by immunoSEQ multiplex PCR; TCRdb keeps only in-frame clonotypes and omits some of them. Of approximately 36,000 clones in the sample, approximately 80% are singletons; the top ten hold around 5%. The chain uses TRBV5-4 and TRBJ1-2; 7 nucleotides match TRBD1. Sequencing was done on a sample of peripheral blood. The source is a man aged 50 to 59 with active COVID-19. The CDR3 DNA sequence: TGTGCCAGCAGCTGGGACAGCTCCGGGGGCTACACCTTC. Encoded protein: CASSWDSSGGYTF.